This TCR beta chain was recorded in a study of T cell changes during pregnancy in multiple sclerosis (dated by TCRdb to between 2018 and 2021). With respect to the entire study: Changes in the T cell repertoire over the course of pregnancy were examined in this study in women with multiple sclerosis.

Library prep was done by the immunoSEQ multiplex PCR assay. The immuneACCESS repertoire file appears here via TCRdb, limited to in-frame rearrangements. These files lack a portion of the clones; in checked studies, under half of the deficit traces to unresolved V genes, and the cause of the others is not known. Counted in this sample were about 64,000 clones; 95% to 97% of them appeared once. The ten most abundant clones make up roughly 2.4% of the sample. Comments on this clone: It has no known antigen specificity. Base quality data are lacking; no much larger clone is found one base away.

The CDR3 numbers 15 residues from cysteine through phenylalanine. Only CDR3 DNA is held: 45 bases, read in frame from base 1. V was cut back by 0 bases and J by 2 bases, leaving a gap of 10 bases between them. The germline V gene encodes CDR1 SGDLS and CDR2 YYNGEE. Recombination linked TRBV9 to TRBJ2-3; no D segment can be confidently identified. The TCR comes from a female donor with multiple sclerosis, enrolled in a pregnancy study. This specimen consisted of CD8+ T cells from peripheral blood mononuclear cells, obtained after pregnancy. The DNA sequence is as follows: TGTGCCAGCAGCGTAGAGAGGCGGCCCACAGATACGCAGTATTTT. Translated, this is CASSVERRPTDTQYF. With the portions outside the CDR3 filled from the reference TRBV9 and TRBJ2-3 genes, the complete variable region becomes DSGVTQTPKHLITATGQRVTLRCSPRSGDLSVYWYQQSLDQGLQFLIQYYNGEERAKGNILERFSAQQFPDLHSELNLSSLELGDSALYFCASSVERRPTDTQYFGPGTRLTVL.